This T cell receptor beta chain was retrieved from a study of cytomegalovirus exposure and HLA in healthy donors. Overall study context: The Caucasian-associated ancestry cluster contained more than 75% of the approximately 390 genotyped donors. Study-wide points: An analysis was carried out at a later point. It showed that HLA-associated TCR beta chains were more clonally expanded than equally common non-associated chains.

Remarks on this clone: As yet, its antigen is unknown.

The PCR ran on 60 Vbeta and 13 Jbeta primers. Data came from immunoSEQ multiplex PCR; TCRdb stores just in-frame clones and leaves some out. The repertoire holds hundreds of thousands of clones, with roughly 70% as singletons. The germline V gene encodes CDR1 SGHRS and CDR2 YFSETQ. There are 17 residues in the CDR3. The junction had 18 bases not matched to a gene; V was cut back by 4 bases and J by 8 bases. The receptor's source is a female donor in good health and CMV-seronegative. Sequenced: PBMCs. The genes are TRBV5-1 and TRBJ2-1, with 7 bases aligning to TRBD2. CDR3 DNA: TGCGCCAGCAGCCCCACCATTGGTGGGAGGGCCAGGGATGAGCAGTTCTTC. It is translated as CASSPTIGGRARDEQFF. The entire variable domain, with the rest obtained from reference TRBV5-1 and TRBJ2-1, is as follows: KAGVTQTPRYLIKTRGQQVTLSCSPISGHRSVSWYQQTPGQGLQFLFEYFSETQRNKGNFPGRFSGRQFSNSRSEMNVSTLELGDSALYLCASSPTIGGRARDEQFFGPGTRLTVL.